Following are 5 T cell receptor beta chains from one sample sequenced in a study of T and B cells in COVID-19 patients. Multiplex PCR with BIOMED2 TRB-A/B primer pools amplified TRB rearrangements. Using its own MiXCR run on the multiplex PCR reads, TCRdb lists one record per CDR3 protein. The sample has approximately 6,600 distinct CDR3 sequences, around 26% seen once. From blood, roughly 240-550 ng of genomic DNA served as TRB template. Input material: blood. The receptors derive from a human donor with active COVID-19.

This chain joins TRBV18 and TRBJ1-1; no clear D. V lost 3 bases and J 2 bases, leaving 16 bases between the germline ends. The CDR3 extends over 16 amino acids. The germline gives CDR1 KGHSH, CDR2 LQKENI. The chain's CDR3 is CASSPTIAAGNTEAFF. In DNA form, the CDR3 reads TGTGCCAGCTCACCCACGATAGCGGCAGGAAACACTGAAGCTTTCTTT.

This clonotype was counted a few times. V and J are TRBV7-2 and TRBJ2-5, with D unclear. This CDR3 spans 13 amino acids. Germline CDR1 SGHTA, CDR2 FQGNSA. Between the trimmed V and J ends, which lost 3 bases and 5 bases, there was a span of 10 bases. CDR3 DNA sequence: TGTGCCAGCAGCTTGGAGTTGCGGGAGACCCAGTACTTC. As protein: CASSLELRETQYF. Variable domain in full (rest from reference TRBV7-2 and TRBJ2-5): GAGVSQSPSNKVTEKGKDVELRCDPISGHTALYWYRQSLGQGLEFLIYFQGNSAPDKSGLPSDRFSAERTGGSVSTLTIQRTQQEDSAVYLCASSLELRETQYFGPGTRLLVL.

In nucleotides, the CDR3 is TGTGCCAGCAGCCAAGGGACTCGGCGGCGGGAGGGAGATACGCAGTATTTT. Protein sequence: CASSQGTRRREGDTQYF. V and J are TRBV4-2 and TRBJ2-3, with 9 bases lining up with TRBD2. The trim removed 1 base at V and 5 bases at J, leaving 10 bases unmatched. From germline, CDR1 is LGHNA and CDR2 YNFKEQ. CDR3 length equals 17 residues.

This clonotype counts as medium-sized. The chain couples TRBV5-4 to TRBJ2-5; either TRBD1 or TRBD2 may supply D (5 bases each). The CDR3 has 15 residues. Looked up from germline, CDR1 is SGHNT and CDR2 is YYREEE (reference sequence). The V and J ends lost 4 bases and 5 bases respectively, with 18 bases between them. The DNA of the CDR3 is TGTGCCAGCAGCGCCCCCGGGGCAGAGAGGGAGACCCAGTACTTC. Translating gives CASSAPGAERETQYF.

This clonotype showed up just a few times. The J gene is TRBJ2-7, the V gene TRBV7-2, with D possibly TRBD2 on 5 matching bases. V lost 3 bases to trimming and J lost 0 bases, with 15 bases between them. Germline V gene lookup returns CDR1 SGHTA and CDR2 FQGNSA. The CDR3 contains 16 residues. In DNA form, the CDR3 reads TGTGCCAGCAGCTTGGAGCGGTCGGAGAGCTCCTACGAGCAGTACTTC. The encoded protein is CASSLERSESSYEQYF.